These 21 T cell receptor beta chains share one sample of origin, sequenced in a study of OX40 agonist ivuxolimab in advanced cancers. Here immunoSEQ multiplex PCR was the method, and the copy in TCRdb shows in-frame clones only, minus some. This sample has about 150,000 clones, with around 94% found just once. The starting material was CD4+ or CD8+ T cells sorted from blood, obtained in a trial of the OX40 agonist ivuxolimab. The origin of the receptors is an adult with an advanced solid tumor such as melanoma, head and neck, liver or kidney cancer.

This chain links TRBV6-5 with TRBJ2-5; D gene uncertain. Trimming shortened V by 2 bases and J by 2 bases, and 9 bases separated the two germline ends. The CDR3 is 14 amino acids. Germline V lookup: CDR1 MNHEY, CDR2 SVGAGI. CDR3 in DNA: TGTGCCAGCAGTTACAGTGGGGTTCAAGAGACCCAGTACTTC. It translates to CASSYSGVQETQYF.

In nucleotides, the CDR3 is TGTGCCAGCAGCTTACAGACAGGGTCGGCTGAAGCTTTCTTT. Its protein product is CASSLQTGSAEAFF. This chain joins TRBV9 and TRBJ1-1, with TRBD1 matching 7 bases. This CDR3 comprises 14 residues. With V trimmed by 4 bases and J by 6 bases, 9 bases remained unmatched. Germline lookup yields CDR1 SGDLS and CDR2 YYNGEE.

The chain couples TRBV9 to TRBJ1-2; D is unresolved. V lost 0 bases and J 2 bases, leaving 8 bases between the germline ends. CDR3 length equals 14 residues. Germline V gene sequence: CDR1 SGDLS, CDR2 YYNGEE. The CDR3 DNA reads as TGTGCCAGCAGCGTAGGTAACAGCAACTATGGCTACACCTTC. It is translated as CASSVGNSNYGYTF.

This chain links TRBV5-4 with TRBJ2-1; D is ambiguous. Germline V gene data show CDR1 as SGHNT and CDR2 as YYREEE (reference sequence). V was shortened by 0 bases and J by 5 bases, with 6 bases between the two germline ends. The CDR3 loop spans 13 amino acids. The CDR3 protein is CASSLDSHNEQFF. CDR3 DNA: TGTGCCAGCAGCTTGGACAGCCACAATGAGCAGTTCTTC.

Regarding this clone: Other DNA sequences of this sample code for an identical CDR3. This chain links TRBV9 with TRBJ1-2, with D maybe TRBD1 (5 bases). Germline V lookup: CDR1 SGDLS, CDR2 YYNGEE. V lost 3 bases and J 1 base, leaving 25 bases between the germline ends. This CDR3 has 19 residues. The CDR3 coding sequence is TGTGCCAGCAGCGGAGGCCCCCTAGGTGGTTGGGGGTTTAACTATGGCTACACCTTC. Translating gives CASSGGPLGGWGFNYGYTF.

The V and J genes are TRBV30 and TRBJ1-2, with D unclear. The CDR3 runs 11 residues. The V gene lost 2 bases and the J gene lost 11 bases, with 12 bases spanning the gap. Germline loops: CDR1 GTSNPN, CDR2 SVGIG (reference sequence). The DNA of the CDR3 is TGTGCCTGGAGTACCCCCGGACGGTACACCTTC. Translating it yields CAWSTPGRYTF.

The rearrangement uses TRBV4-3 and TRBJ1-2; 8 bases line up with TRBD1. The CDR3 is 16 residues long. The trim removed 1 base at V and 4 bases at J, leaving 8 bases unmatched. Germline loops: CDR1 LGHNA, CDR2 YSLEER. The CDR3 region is CASSQGQGASSYGYTF. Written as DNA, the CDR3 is TGCGCCAGCAGCCAAGGCCAGGGGGCGAGCTCCTATGGCTACACCTTC.

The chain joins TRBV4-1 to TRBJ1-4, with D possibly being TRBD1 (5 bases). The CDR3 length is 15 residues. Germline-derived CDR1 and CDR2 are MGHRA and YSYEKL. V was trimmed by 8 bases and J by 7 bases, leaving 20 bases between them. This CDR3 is CASAFGMGHAEKLFF. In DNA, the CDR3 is TGCGCCAGCGCCTTCGGCATGGGGCATGCTGAAAAACTGTTTTTT.

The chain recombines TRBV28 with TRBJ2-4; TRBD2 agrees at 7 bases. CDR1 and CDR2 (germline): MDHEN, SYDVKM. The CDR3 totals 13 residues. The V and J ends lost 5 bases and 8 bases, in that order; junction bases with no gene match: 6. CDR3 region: CASSRFGRDIQYF. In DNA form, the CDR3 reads TGTGCCAGCAGTAGATTTGGGAGGGACATTCAGTACTTC.

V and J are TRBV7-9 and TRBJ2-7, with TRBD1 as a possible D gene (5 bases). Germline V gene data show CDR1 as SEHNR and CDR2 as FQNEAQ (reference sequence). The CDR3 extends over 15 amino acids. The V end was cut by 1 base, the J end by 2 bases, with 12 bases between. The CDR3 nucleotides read TGTGCCAGCAGCTTAGTTCAGGGCTGGGCCTACGAGCAGTACTTC. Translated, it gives CASSLVQGWAYEQYF.

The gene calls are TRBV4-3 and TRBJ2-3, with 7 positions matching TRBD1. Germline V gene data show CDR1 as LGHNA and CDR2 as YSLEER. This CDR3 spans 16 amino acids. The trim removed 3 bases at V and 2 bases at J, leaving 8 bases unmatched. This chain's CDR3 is CASSHWPDRDTDTQYF. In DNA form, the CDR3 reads TGCGCCAGCAGCCATTGGCCTGACAGGGACACAGATACGCAGTATTTT.

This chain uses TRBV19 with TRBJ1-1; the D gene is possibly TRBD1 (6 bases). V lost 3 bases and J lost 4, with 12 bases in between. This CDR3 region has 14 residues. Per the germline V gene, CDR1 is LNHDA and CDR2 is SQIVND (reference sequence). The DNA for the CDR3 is TGTGCCAGTAGTATTGCAGGGGAGGGCACTGAAGCTTTCTTT. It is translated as CASSIAGEGTEAFF.

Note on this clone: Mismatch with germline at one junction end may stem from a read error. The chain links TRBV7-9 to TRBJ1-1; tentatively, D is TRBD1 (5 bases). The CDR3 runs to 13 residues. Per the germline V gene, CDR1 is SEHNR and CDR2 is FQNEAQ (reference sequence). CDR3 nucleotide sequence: TGCGCCAGCAGCCAAGTGGGGGACACTGAAGCTTTCTTT. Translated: CASSQVGDTEAFF.

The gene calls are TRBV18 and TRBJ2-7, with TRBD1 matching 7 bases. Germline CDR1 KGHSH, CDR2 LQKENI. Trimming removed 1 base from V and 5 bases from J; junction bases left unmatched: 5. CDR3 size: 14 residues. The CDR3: CASSPLQGDNEQYF. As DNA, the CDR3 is TGTGCCAGCTCACCACTCCAGGGGGATAACGAGCAGTACTTC.

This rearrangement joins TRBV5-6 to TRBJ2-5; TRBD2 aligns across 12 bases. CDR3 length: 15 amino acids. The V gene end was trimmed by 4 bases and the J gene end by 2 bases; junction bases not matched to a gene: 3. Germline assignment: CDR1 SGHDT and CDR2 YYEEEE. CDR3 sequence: CASSRTSGGQETQYF. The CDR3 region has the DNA TGTGCCAGCAGCCGTACTAGCGGGGGGCAAGAGACCCAGTACTTC.

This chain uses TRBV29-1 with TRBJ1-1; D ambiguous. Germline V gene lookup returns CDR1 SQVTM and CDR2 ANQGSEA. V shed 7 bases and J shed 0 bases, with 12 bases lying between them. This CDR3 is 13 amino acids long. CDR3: CSAETGLNTEAFF. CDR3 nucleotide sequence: TGCAGCGCTGAGACGGGCCTGAACACTGAAGCTTTCTTT.

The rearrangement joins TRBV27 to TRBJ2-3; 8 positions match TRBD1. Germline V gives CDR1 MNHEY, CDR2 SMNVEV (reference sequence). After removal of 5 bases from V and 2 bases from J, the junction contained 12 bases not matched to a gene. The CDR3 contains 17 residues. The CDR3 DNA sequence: TGTGCCAGCAGTGCTAGGGTGGACAGGGTAAACACAGATACGCAGTATTTT. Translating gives CASSARVDRVNTDTQYF.

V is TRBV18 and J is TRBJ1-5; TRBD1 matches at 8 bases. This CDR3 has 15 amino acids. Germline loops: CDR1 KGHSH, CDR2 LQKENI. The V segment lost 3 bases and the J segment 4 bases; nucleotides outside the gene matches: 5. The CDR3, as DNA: TGTGCCAGCTCACCTAAGACAGGGGTTAATCAGCCCCAGCATTTT. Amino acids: CASSPKTGVNQPQHF.

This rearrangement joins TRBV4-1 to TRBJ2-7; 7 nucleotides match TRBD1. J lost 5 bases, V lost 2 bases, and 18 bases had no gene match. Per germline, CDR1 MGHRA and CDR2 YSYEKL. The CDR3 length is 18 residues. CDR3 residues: CASSQPPHRGPGPHEQYF. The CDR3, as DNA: TGCGCCAGCAGCCAACCCCCCCACAGGGGCCCCGGCCCGCACGAGCAGTACTTC.

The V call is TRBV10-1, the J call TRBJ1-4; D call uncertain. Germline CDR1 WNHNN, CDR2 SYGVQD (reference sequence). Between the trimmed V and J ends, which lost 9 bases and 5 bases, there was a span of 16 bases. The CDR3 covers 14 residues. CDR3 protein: CASRLPSGNEKLFF. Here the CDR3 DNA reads TGCGCCAGTCGCCTCCCATCAGGCAATGAAAAACTGTTTTTT.

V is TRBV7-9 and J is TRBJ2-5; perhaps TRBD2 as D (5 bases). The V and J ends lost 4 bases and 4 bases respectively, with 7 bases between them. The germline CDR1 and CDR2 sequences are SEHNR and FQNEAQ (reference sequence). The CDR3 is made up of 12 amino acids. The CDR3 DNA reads TGTGCCAGCAGCTCCGCGGGAGAGACCCAGTACTTC. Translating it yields CASSSAGETQYF.